This entry features one T cell receptor beta chain sequence. MiXCR, run by TCRdb on the 5' RACE reads, gives a single entry per CDR3 protein. The profile shows under 150,000 distinct CDR3 sequences, around 15% of them singletons. These data originate in a study of T cells after yellow fever vaccination. Across the whole study: Some fractions had low cell numbers, and these were prepared with SMART-Seq v4 Ultra Low Input.

Per germline, CDR1 MGHRA and CDR2 YSYEKL. The CDR3 is 16 amino acids. J was trimmed by 8 bases and V by 3 bases; bases with no gene match: 14. The TCR was taken from a man aged 18-30 years who received the YFV17D yellow fever vaccine. The sample consisted of CD8+ T cells sorted from PBMCs, taken 5 days after the yellow fever booster vaccination. The chain uses TRBV4-1 and TRBJ1-2, with 8 bases identical to TRBD1. The CDR3 here is CASSHLIADRAGGYTF. The CDR3 coding sequence is TGCGCCAGCAGCCACCTCATCGCGGACAGGGCTGGAGGCTACACCTTC.